This T cell receptor (beta chain) was sequenced for a study of T cells in localized non-small cell lung cancer. Study-wide results and caveats: There were a median roughly 60 of the top 100 tumor clones appearing in adjacent lung. An association was observed between higher blood T cell density and longer overall survival.

Germline CDR1 reads KGHSH; CDR2 reads LQKENI. There are 17 residues in the CDR3. Trimming took 5 bases from V and 7 from J, leaving 23 bases between them. The method was immunoSEQ multiplex PCR; TCRdb's version includes in-frame clones alone and lacks a portion of them. Here the sample spans about 3,700 clones, about 31% being singletons. Points on this clone: Its target is not known.

The sample consisted of normal lung tissue next to the tumor, taken before any cancer treatment. The chain combines TRBV18 with TRBJ2-2, with D possibly TRBD2 on 5 matching bases. This receptor was identified in a male donor at least 60 years old with stage III lung adenocarcinoma. The CDR3 protein is CASSSVGQSGAGGELFF. For the CDR3, the DNA is TGTGCCAGCTCATCAGTTGGGCAGAGCGGCGCCGGCGGGGAGCTGTTTTTT.